Shown below are 28 T cell receptor beta chains from a single sample sequenced in a study of cytomegalovirus exposure and HLA in healthy donors. TCRdb's table, derived via immunoSEQ multiplex PCR, lists solely in-frame clones and lacks some. This sample has fewer than 90,000 clones; 94% occur once, and the top ten carry approximately 3.4%. Sequenced input: PBMCs. These receptors were collected from a woman aged 18-29 years in good health and CMV-seropositive.

The chain combines TRBV13 with TRBJ1-1, with D possibly TRBD1 on 6 matching bases. The CDR3 sequence is 13 residues long. The germline V gene encodes CDR1 PRHDT and CDR2 FYEKMQ (reference sequence). Trimming took 5 bases from V and 7 from J, leaving 14 bases between them. Written as DNA, the CDR3 is TGTGCCAGCAGCCCCCGGACAGATAATGAAGCTTTCTTT. It encodes CASSPRTDNEAFF. The complete variable domain, with remaining parts taken from reference TRBV13 and TRBJ1-1, reads AAGVIQSPRHLIKEKRETATLKCYPIPRHDTVYWYQQGPGQDPQFLISFYEKMQSDKGSIPDRFSAQQFSDYHSELNMSSLELGDSALYFCASSPRTDNEAFFGQGTRLTVV.

Worth noting for this clone: Other DNA sequences in this specimen translate into the identical CDR3. The chain employs TRBV27 and TRBJ2-3; 12 nucleotides line up with TRBD1. Germline V gives CDR1 MNHEY, CDR2 SMNVEV (reference sequence). J gave up 6 bases and V 5 bases, and 6 bases lay outside the gene matches. The CDR3 length is 15 residues. The CDR3 DNA reads TGTGCCAGCAGTCCCGGGACAGGGGGCTTGGATACGCAGTATTTT. Its translation: CASSPGTGGLDTQYF.

The rearrangement links TRBV30 to TRBJ1-2; a weak D match, TRBD1 (6 bases). The germline CDR1 and CDR2 sequences are GTSNPN and SVGIG (reference sequence). This CDR3 contains 19 residues. Trimming took 0 bases from V and 2 from J, leaving 25 bases between them. CDR3 sequence: CAWSVLRRGPPSFNYGYTF. The CDR3 DNA sequence: TGTGCCTGGAGTGTACTAAGGCGGGGGCCGCCATCGTTCAACTATGGCTACACCTTC.

CDR3 loop: CASSFLGQADAYGYTF. In DNA form, the CDR3 reads TGTGCCAGCAGCTTCTTAGGACAGGCCGACGCCTATGGCTACACCTTC. The rearrangement links TRBV27 to TRBJ1-2; 7 bases are shared with TRBD1. The length of the CDR3 is 16 residues. The V and J ends lost 6 bases and 4 bases, in that order; junction bases with no gene match: 14. Germline CDR1 is MNHEY and CDR2 is SMNVEV (reference sequence).

This clone has more than one count but fewer than ten. The chain links TRBV5-4 to TRBJ2-1, with 12 bases fitting TRBD2. This CDR3 is built from 16 residues. The germline V gene encodes CDR1 SGHNT and CDR2 YYREEE (reference sequence). V gave up 2 bases and J gave up 1 base; unmatched junction bases: 1. As DNA, the CDR3 is TGTGCCAGCAGCTTCGGACTAGCGGGGTCCTACAATGAGCAGTTCTTC. Encoded protein: CASSFGLAGSYNEQFF.

V usage is TRBV27 and J usage is TRBJ2-1; 14 nucleotides align to TRBD2. CDR3 length: 17 amino acids. Germline values: CDR1 MNHEY, CDR2 SMNVEV (reference sequence). Germline trimming cut 2 bases from V and 5 bases from J; bases unmatched to any gene: 5. As DNA, the CDR3 is TGTGCCAGCAGTTTACCCGGACTAGCGGGGGGAGACAATGAGCAGTTCTTC. The encoded protein is CASSLPGLAGGDNEQFF.

This chain uses TRBV5-4 with TRBJ1-4; 12 bases fit TRBD1. In germline, CDR1 is SGHNT, CDR2 YYREEE (reference sequence). With V trimmed by 4 bases and J by 8 bases, 6 bases remained unmatched. The CDR3 totals 15 residues. In DNA, the CDR3 is TGTGCCAGCAGCCCCGGGACAGGGGGCTTAGAAAAACTGTTTTTT. Its translation: CASSPGTGGLEKLFF.

J is TRBJ2-3 and V is TRBV7-9; TRBD1 is a possible D gene (6 bases). Germline CDR1 is SEHNR and CDR2 is FQNEAQ (reference sequence). CDR3 size: 15 residues. V gave up 4 bases and J gave up 0 bases, with 11 bases separating them. In nucleotides, the CDR3 is TGTGCCAGCAGCTCCCAAGGGGGAAGCACAGATACGCAGTATTTT. It yields the protein CASSSQGGSTDTQYF.

The rearrangement uses TRBV2 and TRBJ2-3; 8 bases align to TRBD2. The trim removed 6 bases at V and 2 bases at J, leaving 7 bases unmatched. Germline lookup yields CDR1 SNHLY and CDR2 FYNNEI. The CDR3 spans 15 residues. The CDR3 DNA reads TGTGCCAGCAGAACAGAGCGGGGGTCCACAGATACGCAGTATTTT. Amino acids: CASRTERGSTDTQYF. The variable domain in full, with the rest retrieved from reference TRBV2 and TRBJ2-3, is EPEVTQTPSHQVTQMGQEVILRCVPISNHLYFYWYRQILGQKVEFLVSFYNNEISEKSEIFDDQFSVERPDGSNFTLKIRSTKLEDSAMYFCASRTERGSTDTQYFGPGTRLTVL.

The V gene is TRBV10-2, the J gene TRBJ2-1, with D perhaps TRBD2 (6 bases). The V end lost 5 bases, the J end lost 0 bases, and 11 bases lay between the germline ends. Germline values: CDR1 WSHSY, CDR2 SAAADI. The CDR3 is 15 residues long. The CDR3 sequence: CASSSLGGSYNEQFF. CDR3 nucleotides: TGCGCCAGCAGTAGTTTGGGGGGCTCCTACAATGAGCAGTTCTTC.

The chain has TRBV30 and TRBJ2-5; 10 nucleotides agree with TRBD1. V lost 0 bases to trimming and J lost 13 bases; unmatched junction nucleotides: 2. CDR3 length: 11 amino acids. Germline V lookup: CDR1 GTSNPN, CDR2 SVGIG (reference sequence). The CDR3 region is CAWSVGTGVYF. The DNA of the CDR3 is TGTGCCTGGAGTGTGGGGACAGGGGTGTACTTC.

The table lists this clone with a count of one. The J gene is TRBJ2-5, the V gene TRBV20-1; the D is unclear. V lost 6 bases to trimming and J lost 2 bases, with 7 bases between them. This CDR3 has 11 residues. Germline lookup yields CDR1 DFQATT and CDR2 SNEGSKA (reference sequence). CDR3 in DNA: TGCAGTGCACTCCGACAAGAGACCCAGTACTTC. Translating it yields CSALRQETQYF.

This chain uses TRBV5-1 with TRBJ1-6, with unresolved D. Germline assignment: CDR1 SGHRS and CDR2 YFSETQ. V lost 0 bases and J 7 bases, leaving 14 bases between the germline ends. The CDR3 totals 16 residues. This chain's CDR3 is CASSLVGVAGNSPLHF. For the CDR3, the DNA is TGCGCCAGCAGCTTGGTCGGGGTTGCGGGCAATTCACCCCTCCACTTT.

The J gene is TRBJ1-5, the V gene TRBV29-1; 7 bases line up with TRBD1. V shed 6 bases, J shed 6 bases, and the junction held 8 bases outside the gene matches. Germline V gene sequence: CDR1 SQVTM, CDR2 ANQGSEA. The CDR3 totals 13 residues. The CDR3: CSVKGASGQPQHF. Written as DNA, the CDR3 is TGCAGCGTAAAGGGGGCAAGTGGTCAGCCCCAGCATTTT.

As for this clone: Germline and junction disagree at one end, which may indicate a read error. The chain is built from TRBV4-1 and TRBJ2-5; 7 positions match TRBD1. CDR3 length: 14 amino acids. Germline CDR1 MGHRA, CDR2 YSYEKL. This chain's CDR3 is CASSPGQVQGTQYF. The DNA of the CDR3 is TGCGCCAGCAGCCCTGGACAGGTTCAAGGGACCCAGTACTTC.

In its sample, this clone was seen once. The chain joins TRBV15 to TRBJ1-5; D uncertain. Germline CDR1 reads LNHNV; CDR2 reads YYDKDF (reference sequence). Trimming stripped 0 bases from V and 4 bases from J, with 10 bases between. The CDR3 loop spans 15 amino acids. DNA for the CDR3: TGTGCCACCAGCAGAGATCTCGCGGTGAATCAGCCCCAGCATTTT. It yields the protein CATSRDLAVNQPQHF.

The chain has TRBV19 and TRBJ1-1; 9 bases are a match to TRBD1. V dropped 9 bases and J dropped 6; count of bases not matched to a gene: 11. This CDR3 has 14 residues. Germline assignment: CDR1 LNHDA and CDR2 SQIVND (reference sequence). For the CDR3, the DNA is TGTGCCAGGGTGGGGACAGGGAGATTGCCTGAAGCTTTCTTT. It encodes CARVGTGRLPEAFF.

This chain joins TRBV19 and TRBJ2-1; 11 bases map to TRBD2. Germline CDR1 LNHDA, CDR2 SQIVND (reference sequence). J gave up 5 bases and V 2 bases, and 8 bases lay outside the gene matches. The CDR3 runs 17 residues. The CDR3 spells CASSIRGGLAVDNEQFF. The DNA of the CDR3 is TGTGCCAGTAGTATAAGGGGGGGACTAGCGGTAGACAATGAGCAGTTCTTC.

This clone was observed once. V gene TRBV15 combines with J gene TRBJ1-1; the D is unclear. V lost 1 base, J lost 5 bases, and 14 bases lay in between. There are 15 residues in the CDR3. Germline V gene data show CDR1 as LNHNV and CDR2 as YYDKDF (reference sequence). The CDR3 DNA reads as TGTGCCACCAGCAGAGGACCTGAGGGAAGGACTGAAGCTTTCTTT. It yields the protein CATSRGPEGRTEAFF.

The V and J genes are TRBV7-3 and TRBJ2-5; the D gene is possibly TRBD1 (5 bases). The V end lost 2 bases, the J end lost 4 bases, and 11 bases lay between the germline ends. The CDR3 length is 14 residues. CDR1 SGHTA and CDR2 FQGTGA come from the germline V gene. CDR3 residues: CASSLGRVGETQYF. CDR3 nucleotides: TGTGCCAGCAGCTTAGGCAGGGTGGGAGAGACCCAGTACTTC.

The CDR3 spells CASSGGDYGYTF. The CDR3 nucleotides are TGTGCCAGCAGTGGGGGAGACTATGGCTACACCTTC. This chain uses TRBV2 with TRBJ1-2; no clear D. Between the trimmed V and J ends, which lost 4 bases and 3 bases, there was a span of 6 bases. This CDR3 contains 12 residues. Germline CDR1 is SNHLY and CDR2 is FYNNEI.

The rearrangement links TRBV27 to TRBJ2-3; tentatively, D is TRBD2 (5 bases). Germline loops: CDR1 MNHEY, CDR2 SMNVEV (reference sequence). The CDR3 totals 13 residues. Trimming removed 6 bases from V and 1 base from J, with 8 bases in between. The CDR3 loop reads CASSLAGTDTQYF. The CDR3, as DNA: TGTGCCAGCAGCCTAGCTGGCACAGATACGCAGTATTTT.

V and J are TRBV7-9 and TRBJ2-1; 10 positions agree with TRBD2. The CDR3 is 14 amino acids. Trimming removed 8 bases from V and 8 bases from J; junction bases left unmatched: 9. Germline V CDR1 and CDR2: SEHNR, FQNEAQ (reference sequence). CDR3 bases: TGTGCCAGCTCAAGCGGGAGGGATATCGATGAGCAGTTCTTC. Its translation is CASSSGRDIDEQFF.

The J gene is TRBJ2-1, the V gene TRBV2, with 8 bases fitting TRBD2. V shed 9 bases and J 0 bases; nucleotides not matched to a gene: 10. The germline gives CDR1 SNHLY, CDR2 FYNNEI. The CDR3 is made up of 16 amino acids. The CDR3 spells CASLIAGRSSYNEQFF. The CDR3 DNA reads as TGTGCCAGTCTTATAGCGGGGCGGAGCTCCTACAATGAGCAGTTCTTC. The variable domain in full, with the rest retrieved from reference TRBV2 and TRBJ2-1, is EPEVTQTPSHQVTQMGQEVILRCVPISNHLYFYWYRQILGQKVEFLVSFYNNEISEKSEIFDDQFSVERPDGSNFTLKIRSTKLEDSAMYFCASLIAGRSSYNEQFFGPGTRLTVL.

This clone has just one count. V usage is TRBV5-1 and J usage is TRBJ1-4; 10 bases agree with TRBD1. With 3 bases clipped from V and 4 bases from J, the junction kept 0 bases outside the gene matches. The length of the CDR3 is 14 residues. Germline loops: CDR1 SGHRS, CDR2 YFSETQ. This chain's CDR3 is CASSWDRGNEKLFF. As DNA, the CDR3 is TGCGCCAGCAGCTGGGACAGGGGTAATGAAAAACTGTTTTTT.

The chain is built from TRBV7-9 and TRBJ1-4, with D possibly TRBD1 on 5 matching bases. This CDR3 comprises 18 residues. Deletions cut 1 base from V and 2 bases from J, with 17 bases between. CDR1 is SEHNR, CDR2 FQNEAQ, per germline (reference sequence). The chain's CDR3 is CASSLGPSKRGTNEKLFF. The CDR3 DNA reads TGTGCCAGCAGCTTAGGGCCTTCAAAACGGGGGACTAATGAAAAACTGTTTTTT.

V gene TRBV2 combines with J gene TRBJ1-1; D remains unclear. CDR1 is SNHLY and CDR2 is FYNNEI in the germline V gene. V lost 3 bases, J lost 10 bases, and 12 bases lay in between. The CDR3 has 12 amino acids. The DNA of the CDR3 is TGTGCCAGCAGTGACTACCAGGTCCTAGCTTTCTTT. Its translation: CASSDYQVLAFF.

The V and J genes are TRBV9 and TRBJ2-4; 7 bases fit TRBD1. CDR1 and CDR2 from the germline V gene are SGDLS and YYNGEE. V gave up 0 bases and J gave up 0 bases; unmatched junction bases: 12. This CDR3 is 19 amino acids long. DNA for the CDR3: TGTGCCAGCAGCGTAGTGAACGACAGGGCCCCCGTAGCCAAAAACATTCAGTACTTC. It yields the protein CASSVVNDRAPVAKNIQYF.